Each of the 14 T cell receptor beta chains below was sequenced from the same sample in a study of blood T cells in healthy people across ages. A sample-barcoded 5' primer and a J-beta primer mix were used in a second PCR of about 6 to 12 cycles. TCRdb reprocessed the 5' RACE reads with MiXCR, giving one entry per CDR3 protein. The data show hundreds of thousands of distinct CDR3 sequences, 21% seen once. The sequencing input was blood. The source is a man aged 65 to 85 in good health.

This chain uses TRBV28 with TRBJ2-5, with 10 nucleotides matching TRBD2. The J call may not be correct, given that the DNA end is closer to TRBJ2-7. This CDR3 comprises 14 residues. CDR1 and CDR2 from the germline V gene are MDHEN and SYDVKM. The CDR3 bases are TGTGCCAGCAGTTTTGGGCTAGCGGGAGTCGAGCAGTACTTC. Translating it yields CASSFGLAGVEQYF.

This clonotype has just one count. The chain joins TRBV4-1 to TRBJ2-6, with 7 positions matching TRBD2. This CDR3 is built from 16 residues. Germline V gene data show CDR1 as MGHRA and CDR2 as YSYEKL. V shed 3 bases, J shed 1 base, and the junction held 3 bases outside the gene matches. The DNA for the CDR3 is TGCGCCAGCAGCCAGGCAGCGGGGTCTGGGGCCAACGTCCTGACTTTC. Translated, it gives CASSQAAGSGANVLTF.

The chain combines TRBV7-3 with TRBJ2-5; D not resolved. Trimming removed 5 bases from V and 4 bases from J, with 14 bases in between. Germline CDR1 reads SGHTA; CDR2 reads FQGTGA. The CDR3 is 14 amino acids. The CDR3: CASSPNAHGETQYF. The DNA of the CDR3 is TGTGCCAGCAGCCCTAACGCCCATGGAGAGACCCAGTACTTC.

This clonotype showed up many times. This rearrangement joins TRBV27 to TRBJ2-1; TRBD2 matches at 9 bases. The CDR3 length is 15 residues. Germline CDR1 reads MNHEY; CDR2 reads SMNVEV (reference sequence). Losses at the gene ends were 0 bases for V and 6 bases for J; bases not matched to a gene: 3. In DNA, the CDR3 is TGTGCCAGCAGTTTATCTAGCGGGAGAGTCAATGAGCAGTTCTTC. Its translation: CASSLSSGRVNEQFF.

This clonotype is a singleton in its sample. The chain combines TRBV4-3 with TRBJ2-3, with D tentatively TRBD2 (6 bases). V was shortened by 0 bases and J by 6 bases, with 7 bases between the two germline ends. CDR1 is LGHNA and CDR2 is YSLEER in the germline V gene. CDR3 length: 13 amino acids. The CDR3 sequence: CASSQDSGDTQYF. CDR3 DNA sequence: TGCGCCAGCAGCCAAGATAGCGGCGATACGCAGTATTTT.

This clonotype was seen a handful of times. This CDR3 reads CSVDSHGYTF. The CDR3 region has the DNA TGCAGCGTTGATAGTCATGGCTACACCTTC. The chain links TRBV29-1 to TRBJ1-2; D call uncertain. Trimming took 3 bases from V and 6 from J, leaving 5 bases between them. CDR3 length equals 10 residues. CDR1 and CDR2 (germline): SQVTM, ANQGSEA.

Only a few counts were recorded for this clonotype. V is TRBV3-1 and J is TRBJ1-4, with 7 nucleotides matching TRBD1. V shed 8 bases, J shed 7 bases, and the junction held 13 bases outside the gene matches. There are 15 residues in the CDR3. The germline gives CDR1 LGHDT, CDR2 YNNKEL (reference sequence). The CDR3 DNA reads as TGTGCCAGCTCCCTCTCCGGGACAGTGCTTGAAAAACTGTTTTTT. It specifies CASSLSGTVLEKLFF.

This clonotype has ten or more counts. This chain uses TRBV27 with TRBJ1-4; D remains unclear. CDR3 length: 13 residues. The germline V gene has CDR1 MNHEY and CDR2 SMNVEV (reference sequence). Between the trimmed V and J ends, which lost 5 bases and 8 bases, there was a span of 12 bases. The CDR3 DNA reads TGTGCCAGCAGTCACCGGCCCGGGGAAAAACTGTTTTTT. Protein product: CASSHRPGEKLFF.

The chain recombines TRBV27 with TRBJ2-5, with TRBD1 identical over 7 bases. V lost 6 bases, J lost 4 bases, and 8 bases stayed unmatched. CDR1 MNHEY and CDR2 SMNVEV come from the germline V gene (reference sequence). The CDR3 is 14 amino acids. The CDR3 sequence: CASRGFHRGETQYF. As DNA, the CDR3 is TGTGCCAGCAGAGGATTTCACAGGGGAGAGACCCAGTACTTC.

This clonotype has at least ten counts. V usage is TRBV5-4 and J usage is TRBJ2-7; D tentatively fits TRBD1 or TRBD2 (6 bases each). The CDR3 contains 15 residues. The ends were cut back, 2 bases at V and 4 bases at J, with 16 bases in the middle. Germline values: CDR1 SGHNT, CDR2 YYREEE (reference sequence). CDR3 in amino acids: CASSFGSAQGYEQYF. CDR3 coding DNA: TGTGCCAGCAGCTTCGGGAGCGCCCAGGGGTACGAGCAGTACTTC.

For the CDR3, the DNA is TGTGCCAGCAGTTTGGAAGGAGCTAACTATGGCTACACCTTC. This codes for CASSLEGANYGYTF. The chain couples TRBV28 to TRBJ1-2; D not certain. CDR1 and CDR2 (germline): MDHEN, SYDVKM. The CDR3 has 14 amino acids. The V end lost 3 bases, the J end lost 0 bases, and 8 bases lay between the germline ends.

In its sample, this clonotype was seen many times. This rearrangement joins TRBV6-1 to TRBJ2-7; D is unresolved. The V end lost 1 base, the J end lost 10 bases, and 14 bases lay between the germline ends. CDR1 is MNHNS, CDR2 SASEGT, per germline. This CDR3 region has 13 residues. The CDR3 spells CASSEDASADQYF. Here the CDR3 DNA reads TGTGCCAGCAGTGAAGACGCCTCTGCGGACCAGTACTTC.

CDR3 nucleotides: TGTGCCAGCAGCTTAGATAGGACAGGAACCTACGAGCAGTACTTC. This gives the protein CASSLDRTGTYEQYF. This chain connects TRBV7-9 to TRBJ2-7; 7 bases are shared with TRBD1. Germline V CDR1 and CDR2: SEHNR, FQNEAQ (reference sequence). The CDR3 has 15 amino acids. J lost 2 bases, V lost 1 base, and 5 bases had no gene match.

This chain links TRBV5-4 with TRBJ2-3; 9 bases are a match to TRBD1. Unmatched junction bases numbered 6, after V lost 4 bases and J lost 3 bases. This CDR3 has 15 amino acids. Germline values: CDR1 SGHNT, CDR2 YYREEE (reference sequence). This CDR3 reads CASSQQGAGTDTQYF. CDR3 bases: TGTGCCAGCAGCCAACAGGGGGCAGGGACAGATACGCAGTATTTT.